These 3 T cell receptor beta chains share one sample of origin, sequenced in a study of cytomegalovirus exposure and HLA in healthy donors. Assay: immunoSEQ multiplex PCR; the TCRdb copy retains only in-frame clones and omits some. The data show about 180,000 clones, roughly 85% seen once. Specimen: PBMCs. These receptors were collected from a man aged 18 to 30 in good health and CMV-seropositive.

This sequence joins TRBV7-2 and TRBJ2-2, with TRBD2 as a possible D gene (6 bases). CDR1 and CDR2 from the germline V gene are SGHTA and FQGNSA. CDR3 length equals 14 residues. V lost 5 bases to trimming and J lost 8 bases, with 15 bases between them. The CDR3 nucleotides read TGTGCCAGCAGCCACCAGACTAGATCTGGGGAGCTGTTTTTT. Amino acids: CASSHQTRSGELFF.

The chain uses TRBV30 and TRBJ2-1; D is ambiguous. Trimming shortened V by 4 bases and J by 2 bases, and 9 bases separated the two germline ends. Per germline, CDR1 GTSNPN and CDR2 SVGIG (reference sequence). The length of the CDR3 is 13 residues. CDR3: CAWTPSPYNEQFF. In DNA form, the CDR3 reads TGTGCCTGGACCCCCTCCCCCTACAATGAGCAGTTCTTC.

The gene calls are TRBV11-2 and TRBJ1-1; D is uncertain. V was pared by 4 bases and J by 4 bases, with 13 bases between. CDR3 length equals 14 residues. The germline gives CDR1 SGHAT, CDR2 FQNNGV. The CDR3 is CASSSVGSSTEAFF. DNA of the CDR3: TGTGCCAGCAGCTCAGTCGGGTCGAGCACTGAAGCTTTCTTT.